This entry describes one T cell receptor beta chain. The specificity of this receptor is unknown. Base qualities were left out, and no much larger clone turns up one base away. TCRbeta CDR3 regions were amplified from genomic DNA by means of the immunoSEQ Assay, a bias-controlled multiplex PCR. In the authors' own workflow: The number of nucleated cells in each sample was estimated by amplification of reference gene primers within the assay. To quantify the absolute abundance of each unique TCRbeta CDR3 rearrangement, sequence reads were collapsed and filtered. For each sample, productive Simpson clonality was calculated by taking the square root of Simpson's diversity index across productive rearrangements. TCRdb limited this immuneACCESS table to in-frame rearrangements with V and J called. A share of clones is missing; checked studies link under half to unresolved V genes, and the rest is unexplained. That table is the source of V, J and clone size, and D and trimming were worked out from the DNA. The sample yields just over 200,000 clones; roughly 75% were counted once. The top ten clones comprise 5.5% of the sample.

Collaborating institutions collected whole blood in K2EDTA tubes following their own protocols. For TCRbeta analysis, collaborators shipped samples in one of three forms: frozen whole blood, isolated PBMCs, or DNA extracted from either of those sample types. The data were taken from a study of blood T cell repertoires in COVID-19 (dated by TCRdb to 2020 to 2022). For the study in its entirety: Samples covering the acute and convalescent phases of COVID-19 were provided by collaborators in the United States, Italy and Spain. Subjects who had been exposed to COVID-19, were actively infected with it, or had recovered from it provided the deeply sampled blood TCRbeta repertoires that made up the dataset. Where available, HLA class I and class II types were taken from metadata supplied by the sample provider and were not determined by assay-based typing. The prospective study material was composed of cDNA or gDNA derived from T cells, B-cell-depleted T cells, or PBMCs. The samples were drawn from two sources: the first 160 participants of the ongoing ImmuneRACE study, and 1,254 subjects contributed by 6 global collaborators. The repertoires were released in a freely available public database meant as a resource for research on the immune response to SARS-CoV-2. The sample metadata nearly always contained a de-identified subject ID, COVID-19 status, age in years and sex. The paper's findings and limits, for the study overall: The amount of clinical and demographic metadata varied by source and participant and was provided uncurated.

The CDR3 holds 16 amino acids from the cysteine to the phenylalanine. Of all the DNA, just the CDR3 is kept, 48 bases in frame from base 1. Sequences SNHLY (CDR1) and FYNNEI (CDR2) are obtained from the germline V gene. V is pruned by 7 bases and J by 4 bases, leaving 12 bases of the junction without a gene match. This receptor was taken from a woman in her sixties or seventies with acute or convalescent COVID-19. This sequence uses TRBV2 and TRBJ1-3; 8 bases in the middle match TRBD1. The source material was peripheral blood. The CDR3 corresponds to CASNTGGGKSGNTIYF. In nucleotides, the sequence is TGTGCCAGCAACACAGGGGGAGGGAAATCCGGAAACACCATATATTTT. Where the CDR3 stops, the reference TRBV2 and TRBJ1-3 genes take over; the full variable domain is EPEVTQTPSHQVTQMGQEVILRCVPISNHLYFYWYRQILGQKVEFLVSFYNNEISEKSEIFDDQFSVERPDGSNFTLKIRSTKLEDSAMYFCASNTGGGKSGNTIYFGEGSWLTVV.